These 15 T cell receptor beta chains were all obtained from the same sample, sequenced in a study of cytomegalovirus exposure and HLA in healthy donors. The PCR ran on 60 Vbeta and 13 Jbeta primers. The method was immunoSEQ multiplex PCR; TCRdb's version includes in-frame clones alone and lacks a portion of them. The table shows 150,000 to 200,000 clones, with about four fifths occurring only once. The specimen sequenced was PBMCs. All receptors derive from a woman in her late teens or twenties in good health and CMV-seronegative.

The rearrangement uses TRBV7-2 and TRBJ1-2, with D perhaps TRBD1 (5 bases). CDR1 and CDR2 from the germline V gene are SGHTA and FQGNSA. The CDR3 loop spans 13 amino acids. The V end lost 1 base, the J end lost 3 bases, and 6 bases lay between the germline ends. The CDR3 region has the DNA TGTGCCAGCAGCTTAGAAGGGGACTATGGCTACACCTTC. Its protein product is CASSLEGDYGYTF.

The chain uses TRBV28 and TRBJ1-6; 10 nucleotides agree with TRBD1. CDR3 length: 16 residues. V gave up 4 bases and J gave up 7 bases; unmatched junction bases: 7. Germline V gives CDR1 MDHEN, CDR2 SYDVKM. CDR3 region: CASSSEGQGMNSPLHF. Here the CDR3 DNA reads TGTGCCAGCAGTTCCGAGGGACAGGGGATGAATTCACCCCTCCACTTT.

In regard to this clone: At one end the junction does not follow the germline gene, possibly because of a read error. J is TRBJ2-3 and V is TRBV7-9, with 12 positions matching TRBD2. The CDR3 totals 18 residues. Germline CDR1 reads SEHNR; CDR2 reads FQNEAQ (reference sequence). The CDR3, as DNA: TGTTCCAGCAGCTTACCGCCCCGACTAGCGGGAGCCGCAGGAACGCAGTATTTT. Residues: CSSSLPPRLAGAAGTQYF.

The count of this clone is one. CDR3 protein: CASSQDRHPVSYEQYF. Written as DNA, the CDR3 is TGCGCCAGCAGCCAAGATAGACACCCCGTCTCCTACGAGCAGTACTTC. The chain uses TRBV4-3 and TRBJ2-5; D not resolved. Gene TRBJ2-7 matches the end of the DNA better, so the J call may be wrong. Germline V gives CDR1 LGHNA, CDR2 YSLEER. The CDR3 runs to 16 residues.

The chain has TRBV10-3 and TRBJ1-5; unclear D gene. Trimming shortened V by 0 bases and J by 2 bases, and 8 bases separated the two germline ends. The CDR3 sequence is 15 residues long. CDR1 and CDR2 (germline): ENHRY, SYGVKD. CDR3 in amino acids: CAISESITGNQPQHF. The CDR3 coding sequence is TGTGCCATCAGTGAGTCGATCACAGGCAATCAGCCCCAGCATTTT.

This sequence joins TRBV27 and TRBJ1-5, with D maybe TRBD1 (6 bases). From germline, CDR1 is MNHEY and CDR2 SMNVEV (reference sequence). V lost 6 bases to trimming and J lost 3 bases, with 15 bases between them. The CDR3 is 15 residues long. The chain's CDR3 is CASRPGQNPNQPQHF. CDR3 in DNA: TGTGCCAGCAGACCAGGACAGAACCCCAATCAGCCCCAGCATTTT.

This clone is a singleton in its sample. This sequence joins TRBV25-1 and TRBJ2-1; 9 bases agree with TRBD1. The trim removed 5 bases at V and 6 bases at J, leaving 11 bases unmatched. The CDR3 totals 16 residues. CDR1 MGHDK and CDR2 SYGVNS come from the germline V gene. This CDR3 reads CASSSPGTGSFNEQFF. CDR3 coding DNA: TGTGCCAGCAGTTCCCCCGGGACAGGGTCATTCAATGAGCAGTTCTTC.

The V and J genes are TRBV4-3 and TRBJ2-1, with 10 bases matching TRBD2. The CDR3 covers 17 residues. V dropped 6 bases and J dropped 6; count of bases not matched to a gene: 14. The germline V gene has CDR1 LGHNA and CDR2 YSLEER. The CDR3 is CASRPWSSGGISNEQFF. CDR3 nucleotides: TGCGCCAGCAGGCCGTGGTCTAGCGGGGGAATTTCCAATGAGCAGTTCTTC.

The chain recombines TRBV6-1 with TRBJ1-2; 7 positions match TRBD1. Germline-derived CDR1 and CDR2 are MNHNS and SASEGT. V lost 2 bases and J lost 2; bases outside the gene matches: 2. CDR3 length equals 14 residues. CDR3 sequence: CASSERGGNYGYTF. Written as DNA, the CDR3 is TGTGCCAGCAGTGAACGAGGGGGCAACTATGGCTACACCTTC.

V usage is TRBV5-6 and J usage is TRBJ2-1, with D possibly matching TRBD2 (5 bases). The germline V gene has CDR1 SGHDT and CDR2 YYEEEE. The CDR3 consists of 14 residues. V was trimmed by 3 bases and J by 6 bases, leaving 13 bases between them. In DNA, the CDR3 is TGTGCCAGCAGCTGGTCTCTAGCAGTCAATGAGCAGTTCTTC. Translation: CASSWSLAVNEQFF. The whole variable domain, remainder taken from reference TRBV5-6 and TRBJ2-1, is DAGVTQSPTHLIKTRGQQVTLRCSPKSGHDTVSWYQQALGQGPQFIFQYYEEEERQRGNFPDRFSGHQFPNYSSELNVNALLLGDSALYLCASSWSLAVNEQFFGPGTRLTVL.

J is TRBJ2-1 and V is TRBV14, with 7 positions matching TRBD1. The V and J ends lost 3 bases and 8 bases, in that order; junction bases with no gene match: 10. Germline V gene sequence: CDR1 SGHDN, CDR2 FVKESK. CDR3 length equals 15 residues. The CDR3 sequence: CASSQWDRPYDEQFF. DNA of the CDR3: TGTGCCAGCAGCCAGTGGGACAGACCTTATGATGAGCAGTTCTTC. The whole variable domain, remainder taken from reference TRBV14 and TRBJ2-1, is EAGVTQFPSHSVIEKGQTVTLRCDPISGHDNLYWYRRVMGKEIKFLLHFVKESKQDESGMPNNRFLAERTGGTYSTLKVQPAELEDSGVYFCASSQWDRPYDEQFFGPGTRLTVL.

The V gene is TRBV7-9, the J gene TRBJ1-2; TRBD1 is a possible D gene (6 bases). Between the trimmed V and J ends, which lost 5 bases and 13 bases, there was a span of 14 bases. This CDR3 region has 11 residues. In germline, CDR1 is SEHNR, CDR2 FQNEAQ (reference sequence). CDR3 nucleotides: TGTGCCAGCAGCCGGTTACAGGGCCCCACCTTC. This gives the protein CASSRLQGPTF.

The chain uses TRBV30 and TRBJ1-1, with D possibly TRBD1 on 6 matching bases. The V gene's germline CDR1 is GTSNPN and CDR2 SVGIG (reference sequence). V was clipped by 8 bases and J by 1 base, with 20 bases between them. The length of the CDR3 is 15 residues. CDR3 nucleotides: TGTGCCCGCCTGCTTACCGGGACATCGAACACTGAAGCTTTCTTT. It specifies CARLLTGTSNTEAFF. Variable domain in full (rest from reference TRBV30 and TRBJ1-1): SQTIHQWPATLVQPVGSPLSLECTVEGTSNPNLYWYRQAAGRGLQLLFYSVGIGQISSEVPQNLSASRPQDRQFILSSKKLLLSDSGFYLCARLLTGTSNTEAFFGQGTRLTVV.

This clone was seen only once. The rearrangement uses TRBV29-1 and TRBJ2-3, with D possibly TRBD2 on 5 matching bases. V was trimmed by 5 bases and J by 2 bases, leaving 17 bases between them. Germline CDR1 SQVTM, CDR2 ANQGSEA. This CDR3 region has 15 residues. The CDR3 DNA reads TGCAGCGTTCTTATGGCTAGCACTTTCACAGATACGCAGTATTTT. This codes for CSVLMASTFTDTQYF.

Note on this clone: A junction end diverges from the germline sequence, so it may reflect a read error. V usage is TRBV7-9 and J usage is TRBJ2-5; TRBD2 agrees at 8 bases. Germline values: CDR1 SEHNR, CDR2 FQNEAQ (reference sequence). The CDR3 is made up of 14 amino acids. The CDR3 spells CSSSSAGDVETQYF. The CDR3 coding sequence is TGTTCCAGCAGCTCAGCGGGAGATGTAGAGACCCAGTACTTC.